These T cell receptor beta chains were read from a single sample in a study of cytomegalovirus exposure and HLA in healthy donors. TCRdb's table, derived via immunoSEQ multiplex PCR, lists solely in-frame clones and lacks some. The sample holds 100,000 to 150,000 clones, approximately 84% seen once. Sequencing was performed on PBMCs. The source of these receptors is a man aged 18 to 29 in good health and CMV-seropositive. Both conserved end residues are part of each CDR3. Fields, in order: D gene, V gene, J gene, CDR3 DNA, CDR3 protein. D genes are given only for firm matches.

d_call: TRBD1; v_call: TRBV5-6; j_call: TRBJ1-3; cdr3_nt: TGTGCCAGCAGCTTTGGGACAGATAACTCTGGAAACACCATATATTTT; cdr3_aa: CASSFGTDNSGNTIYF
d_call: TRBD2; v_call: TRBV4-2; j_call: TRBJ2-5; cdr3_nt: TGTGCCAGCAGCCAAGAGGTTACAAGCGGGGGACTACAAGAGACCCAGTACTTC; cdr3_aa: CASSQEVTSGGLQETQYF
d_call: -; v_call: TRBV11-2; j_call: TRBJ2-7; cdr3_nt: TGTGCCAGCAGCCCTGGCCTTGCGGGGGAGCAGTACTTC; cdr3_aa: CASSPGLAGEQYF
d_call: TRBD2; v_call: TRBV7-2; j_call: TRBJ2-3; cdr3_nt: TGTGCCAGCAGGCAACCATTAGCGGGTGCAGATACGCAGTATTTT; cdr3_aa: CASRQPLAGADTQYF
d_call: -; v_call: TRBV9; j_call: TRBJ2-3; cdr3_nt: TGTGCCAGCAGCGTAGGTTCCCTCCTCACAGATACGCAGTATTTT; cdr3_aa: CASSVGSLLTDTQYF
d_call: -; v_call: TRBV2; j_call: TRBJ1-2; cdr3_nt: TGTGCCAGCAGTGAAGCTAAGGTCTGGACAGCCCAAACACTTTATGGCTACACCTTC; cdr3_aa: CASSEAKVWTAQTLYGYTF
d_call: TRBD2; v_call: TRBV5-4; j_call: TRBJ2-7; cdr3_nt: TGTGCCAGCAGGAGAGCGGGGGGGCTCATTAACGAGCAGTACTTC; cdr3_aa: CASRRAGGLINEQYF
d_call: -; v_call: TRBV6-1; j_call: TRBJ2-7; cdr3_nt: TGTGCCAGCCAATGGGGGCCTGGGCCCTACGAGCAGTACTTC; cdr3_aa: CASQWGPGPYEQYF
d_call: TRBD2; v_call: TRBV4-3; j_call: TRBJ2-1; cdr3_nt: TGCGCCAGCAGCCAAGATTCTAGCGGGAGCTCCTACAATGAGCAGTTCTTC; cdr3_aa: CASSQDSSGSSYNEQFF
d_call: -; v_call: TRBV2; j_call: TRBJ1-6; cdr3_nt: TGTGCCAGCAGATCATCCACAGGGCTTAATTCACCCCTCCACTTT; cdr3_aa: CASRSSTGLNSPLHF